What follows describes a single TCR beta chain. No antigen is known for it. Conversion of TCR transcripts into cDNA relied on 5'RACE template switching, which added a universal primer site and UMIs. TCRdb fed the 5' RACE reads into MiXCR, producing one record per CDR3 protein. The table shows under 200,000 distinct CDR3 sequences, with around 7.2% occurring only once. The data were taken from a study of T cells after yellow fever vaccination. General study points: Overall, a small share of clonotypes was seen in both CD4 and CD8 compartments.

The specimen was CD4+ T cells sorted from PBMCs, collected about 5 days after the first yellow fever vaccination. The sequence derives from a man in his late teens or twenties who received the YFV17D yellow fever vaccine.

CDR3 residues: CASSLIVETQYF. The CDR3 coding sequence is TGTGCCAGCAGCTTGATCGTGGAGACCCAGTACTTC. The chain carries TRBV7-9 and TRBJ2-5; D ambiguous. Germline-derived CDR1 and CDR2 are SEHNR and FQNEAQ (reference sequence). This CDR3 region has 12 residues. V shed 3 bases and J shed 5 bases, with 7 bases lying between them.